Below are 5 T cell receptor beta chains sequenced from a single sample in a study of blood T cells in healthy people across ages. Using a J-beta primer mix together with a sample-barcoded 5' primer, a second PCR was run for roughly 7 to 11 cycles. TCRdb recomputed calls from the 5' RACE reads with MiXCR, one row per CDR3 protein. The data show almost 800,000 distinct CDR3 sequences, roughly 60% seen once. The sequenced sample was blood. Receptor source: a man aged 25-45 years in good health.

This chain joins TRBV29-1 and TRBJ2-1; 8 nucleotides match TRBD1. There are 16 residues in the CDR3. The J segment lost 3 bases and the V segment lost 3 bases, leaving 10 bases of the junction unmatched. CDR1 is SQVTM and CDR2 is ANQGSEA in the germline V gene. The CDR3, as DNA: TGCAGCGTTGAGTCGGACAGGGCGGGGAGCTACAATGAGCAGTTCTTC. This codes for CSVESDRAGSYNEQFF.

This clonotype is a singleton in its sample. The genes are TRBV20-1 and TRBJ2-1, with D hard to call. Germline values: CDR1 DFQATT, CDR2 SNEGSKA (reference sequence). V lost 2 bases and J lost 8, with 10 bases in between. The CDR3 consists of 12 residues. The CDR3: CSARNPGDEQFF. DNA for the CDR3: TGCAGTGCTAGAAATCCGGGCGATGAGCAGTTCTTC.

The chain links TRBV30 to TRBJ1-2; weak D call: TRBD1 (6 bases). This CDR3 comprises 12 residues. Trimming left V 3 bases short and J 1 base short, with 6 bases between. Germline V CDR1 and CDR2: GTSNPN, SVGIG (reference sequence). The CDR3 nucleotides read TGTGCCTGGAGAGGGGGTAACTATGGCTACACCTTC. Amino acids: CAWRGGNYGYTF.

The V call is TRBV10-3, the J call TRBJ2-3; D ambiguous. V gave up 0 bases and J gave up 2 bases, with 9 bases separating them. Germline loops: CDR1 ENHRY, CDR2 SYGVKD. This CDR3 is 15 amino acids long. The CDR3 protein is CAISESGSPTDTQYF. DNA of the CDR3: TGTGCCATCAGTGAGTCAGGTAGCCCCACAGATACGCAGTATTTT.

The V and J genes are TRBV20-1 and TRBJ2-4; the match to TRBD2 covers 8 bases. Germline V gives CDR1 DFQATT, CDR2 SNEGSKA (reference sequence). The CDR3 spans 15 residues. V lost 5 bases, J lost 7 bases, and 13 bases stayed unmatched. Here the CDR3 DNA reads TGCAGTGCTTATCGGAGCGGGACTAGGGGGAACATTCAGTACTTC. The encoded protein is CSAYRSGTRGNIQYF.